A selection of T cell receptor beta chains follows, all from one sample in a study of Graves' ophthalmopathy and Graves' hyperthyroidism. TCRdb re-analysed the multiplex PCR reads in MiXCR, keeping a single row per CDR3 protein. Here the sample spans approximately 540,000 distinct CDR3 sequences, about two fifths being singletons. The specimen sequenced was peripheral blood or thyroid tissue (not recorded which). All receptors derive from an adult man with Graves' hyperthyroidism. The CDR3 runs from the conserved cysteine through the conserved F or W. A D gene is named only where the DNA matches it firmly. Size is stated for part of the rows, as once, few or many counts, or as a class when the clone is expanded.

15	TRBV4-1	TRBJ1-2	-	-	CASSQETGRNYGYTF	TGCGCCAGCAGCCAAGAGACCGGGAGGAACTATGGCTACACCTTC
10	TRBV20-1	TRBJ1-1	-	many	CSAWDTEAFF	TGCAGTGCCTGGGACACTGAAGCTTTCTTT
13	TRBV29-1	TRBJ1-6	TRBD1	-	CSLDATGYSPLHF	TGCAGCTTGGACGCGACAGGGTATTCACCCCTCCACTTT
12	TRBV29-1	TRBJ1-2	-	many	CSVEQTDYGYTF	TGCAGCGTTGAACAGACTGACTATGGCTACACCTTC
13	TRBV3-1	TRBJ2-7	-	-	CASSRELTHEQYF	TGTGCCAGCAGCCGCGAGCTCACCCACGAGCAGTACTTC
15	TRBV6-5	TRBJ2-7	-	many	CASSLGMISSYEQYF	TGTGCCAGCAGTTTGGGCATGATATCCTCCTACGAGCAGTACTTC
13	TRBV7-9	TRBJ2-5	-	many	CASSLLLQETQYF	TGTGCCAGCAGCTTACTGTTGCAAGAGACCCAGTACTTC
12	TRBV20-1	TRBJ1-4	-	many	CSAKLPNEKLFF	TGCAGTGCTAAATTGCCTAATGAAAAACTGTTTTTT
14	TRBV29-1	TRBJ1-6	TRBD1	-	CSVEVGQGDSPLHF	TGCAGCGTTGAAGTGGGACAGGGGGACTCACCCCTCCACTTT
16	TRBV24-1	TRBJ2-1	TRBD2	-	CATSDSTSGRSDEQFF	TGTGCCACCAGTGATTCCACTAGCGGGAGAAGCGATGAGCAGTTCTTC
15	TRBV7-9	TRBJ2-7	-	many	CASSLVRDVTYEQYF	TGTGCCAGCAGCTTAGTCCGGGACGTAACCTACGAGCAGTACTTC
14	TRBV2	TRBJ1-2	TRBD1	many	CASSPGQGAYGYTF	TGTGCCAGCAGCCCAGGACAGGGAGCTTATGGCTACACCTTC
14	TRBV2	TRBJ2-1	-	-	CASSDWGSYNEQFF	TGTGCCAGCAGTGACTGGGGCTCCTACAATGAGCAGTTCTTC
14	TRBV25-1	TRBJ1-5	-	many	CASSDRAANQPQHF	TGTGCCAGCAGTGACAGGGCCGCCAATCAGCCCCAGCATTTT
9	TRBV5-4	TRBJ2-7	-	-	CASSQAGYF	TGTGCCAGCAGCCAAGCCGGGTACTTC
16	TRBV2	TRBJ1-4	-	many	CASRRIDQKPNEKLFF	TGTGCCAGCAGAAGGATCGATCAAAAGCCTAATGAAAAACTGTTTTTT
12	TRBV29-1	TRBJ2-5	TRBD1	-	CSLRDSQETQYF	TGCAGCTTGAGGGACAGTCAAGAGACCCAGTACTTC
14	TRBV6-5	TRBJ1-1	-	many	CASSTPGMTTEAFF	TGTGCCAGCAGTACCCCGGGAATGACGACGGAAGCTTTCTTT
16	TRBV9	TRBJ2-5	-	-	CASSQDRGLAQETQYF	TGTGCCAGCAGCCAAGATAGGGGCCTAGCGCAAGAGACCCAGTACTTC
12	TRBV5-1	TRBJ2-1	-	-	CASSRITYEQFF	TGCGCCAGCAGCCGTATCACTTACGAGCAGTTCTTC
12	TRBV7-2	TRBJ2-3	-	many	CASSLTMDTQYF	TGTGCCAGCAGCCTGACCATGGATACGCAGTATTTT
16	TRBV2	TRBJ1-4	-	-	CASSGGRTTTNEKLFF	TGTGCCAGCAGTGGGGGAAGAACTACAACTAATGAAAAACTGTTTTTT
15	TRBV13	TRBJ1-1	-	many	CASSVGRLADGEAFF	TGTGCCAGCAGCGTGGGACGACTTGCTGATGGCGAAGCTTTCTTT
14	TRBV29-1	TRBJ1-6	TRBD1	-	CSVRTGRLPSPLHF	TGCAGCGTACGGACAGGGAGATTACCTTCACCCCTCCACTTT
16	TRBV20-1	TRBJ2-3	TRBD1	-	CSASPVGTGLLDTQYF	TGCAGTGCAAGCCCGGTCGGGACAGGGCTCTTGGATACGCAGTATTTT
14	TRBV14	TRBJ1-2	TRBD1	many	CASSQDRAHYGYTF	TGTGCCAGCAGCCAGGACAGGGCCCACTATGGCTACACCTTC
13	TRBV6-1	TRBJ1-2	TRBD1	many	CASSSSGGVGYTF	TGTGCCAGCAGTTCTTCAGGGGGCGTTGGCTACACCTTC
16	TRBV24-1	TRBJ2-2	TRBD1	-	CATSDCGQVNTGELFF	TGTGCCACCAGTGATTGTGGACAGGTGAACACCGGGGAGCTGTTTTTT
14	TRBV19	TRBJ2-7	-	many	CASRPGGSSYEQYF	TGTGCCAGTCGGCCTGGGGGCAGCTCCTACGAGCAGTACTTC
13	TRBV2	TRBJ1-4	-	many	CASLAGAREKLFF	TGTGCCAGCCTCGCTGGGGCGAGGGAAAAACTGTTTTTT
13	TRBV20-1	TRBJ1-1	-	once	CSAKEGWDTEAFF	TGCAGTGCTAAAGAGGGGTGGGACACTGAAGCTTTCTTT
13	TRBV7-8	TRBJ1-1	TRBD1	-	CASSFAGDRGAFF	TGTGCCAGCAGTTTTGCAGGGGACAGAGGAGCTTTCTTT
11	TRBV7-2	TRBJ2-7	-	many	CASSLRGEQYF	TGTGCCAGCAGCTTAAGGGGCGAGCAGTACTTC
15	TRBV7-9	TRBJ2-1	-	few	CASSTDDRSYNEQFF	TGTGCCAGCAGCACAGACGACAGGAGTTACAATGAGCAGTTCTTC
18	TRBV6-6	TRBJ2-7	TRBD1	-	CASSYGERRQGGFYEQYF	TGTGCCAGCAGCTACGGGGAAAGAAGACAGGGGGGTTTCTACGAGCAGTACTTC
15	TRBV5-1	TRBJ1-1	-	many	CASSWQGTLNTEAFF	TGCGCCAGCAGCTGGCAAGGGACGTTGAACACTGAAGCTTTCTTT
15	TRBV5-4	TRBJ2-3	-	-	CASSLERVSGDTQYF	TGTGCCAGCAGCTTGGAAAGGGTTAGCGGAGATACGCAGTATTTT
15	TRBV6-1	TRBJ2-5	-	many	CASSARGTRQETQYF	TGTGCCAGCAGTGCCCGAGGGACACGCCAAGAGACCCAGTACTTC
15	TRBV7-2	TRBJ2-7	TRBD2	many	CASSLGGSGVWEQYF	TGTGCCAGCAGCTTAGGTGGTAGCGGGGTTTGGGAGCAGTACTTC
11	TRBV5-6	TRBJ2-7	-	many	CASSLFYEQYF	TGTGCCAGCAGCTTGTTCTACGAGCAGTACTTC
14	TRBV12-3/TRBV12-4	TRBJ2-5	-	-	CASSLTANQETQYF	TGTGCCAGCAGTTTGACAGCTAATCAAGAGACCCAGTACTTC
13	TRBV18	TRBJ1-2	-	few	CASSPGSSYGYTF	TGTGCCAGCTCACCCGGCAGCTCCTATGGCTACACCTTC
14	TRBV9	TRBJ2-3	TRBD2	few	CASSVELAGGPSYF	TGTGCCAGCAGCGTAGAGCTAGCGGGGGGGCCTTCGTATTTT